Listed below are T cell receptor beta chains from one sample, sequenced in a study of CD8 T cells in ankylosing spondylitis. TCRdb analysed the 5' RACE reads with MiXCR anew, one entry per CDR3 protein. The table shows a few hundred thousand distinct CDR3 sequences, with under 14% occurring only once. Specimen: blood, either unsorted or a sorted T cell fraction (not recorded which). The receptors here all came from a female donor with ankylosing spondylitis or in good health (not recorded which). Each CDR3 is given with its conserved first and last residue. D genes are given only for firm matches. Some rows have no size entry. The others give once, few or many, or a class for an expanded clone.

V gene: TRBV5-1
clone size: many
CDR3 length: 15
J gene: TRBJ2-2
D gene: .
CDR3 protein: CASSLDGGRAGELFF
CDR3 DNA: TGCGCCAGCAGCTTGGACGGGGGGCGCGCCGGGGAGCTGTTTTTT

V gene: TRBV15
clone size: many
CDR3 length: 14
J gene: TRBJ1-2
D gene: .
CDR3 protein: CATRPGRQNYGYTF
CDR3 DNA: TGTGCCACCAGGCCGGGACGGCAAAACTATGGCTACACCTTC

V gene: TRBV3-1
clone size: .
CDR3 length: 18
J gene: TRBJ2-5
D gene: TRBD2
CDR3 protein: CASTQPPWPGLPPQTQYF
CDR3 DNA: TGTGCCAGCACCCAACCCCCCTGGCCGGGACTACCTCCTCAGACCCAGTACTTC

V gene: TRBV5-1
clone size: many
CDR3 length: 14
J gene: TRBJ2-5
D gene: TRBD1
CDR3 protein: CASSSGTAKETQYF
CDR3 DNA: TGCGCCAGCAGCTCCGGGACAGCAAAAGAGACCCAGTACTTC

V gene: TRBV11-2
clone size: .
CDR3 length: 15
J gene: TRBJ2-7
D gene: .
CDR3 protein: CASSSGTVASYEQYF
CDR3 DNA: TGTGCCAGCAGCTCCGGGACGGTGGCCTCCTACGAGCAGTACTTC

V gene: TRBV2
clone size: few
CDR3 length: 18
J gene: TRBJ2-3
D gene: TRBD1
CDR3 protein: CASRGGGWDSRSTDTQYF
CDR3 DNA: TGTGCCAGCAGAGGGGGTGGTTGGGACAGCCGCTCCACAGATACGCAGTATTTT

V gene: TRBV5-1
clone size: many
CDR3 length: 11
J gene: TRBJ2-4
D gene: .
CDR3 protein: CASTSGDIQYF
CDR3 DNA: TGCGCCAGCACTTCTGGGGACATTCAGTACTTC

V gene: TRBV5-1
clone size: many
CDR3 length: 14
J gene: TRBJ1-1
D gene: TRBD1
CDR3 protein: CASSSDRGGTEAFF
CDR3 DNA: TGCGCCAGCAGCTCGGACAGGGGTGGCACTGAAGCTTTCTTT

V gene: TRBV7-9
clone size: many
CDR3 length: 12
J gene: TRBJ2-2
D gene: TRBD2
CDR3 protein: CASTAGAGELFF
CDR3 DNA: TGTGCCAGCACCGCGGGGGCCGGGGAGCTGTTTTTT

V gene: TRBV7-2
clone size: many
CDR3 length: 12
J gene: TRBJ2-1
D gene: .
CDR3 protein: CASSPALNEQFF
CDR3 DNA: TGTGCCAGCAGCCCCGCGTTGAATGAGCAGTTCTTC

V gene: TRBV12-3/TRBV12-4
clone size: many
CDR3 length: 11
J gene: TRBJ2-5
D gene: .
CDR3 protein: CASTYGETQYF
CDR3 DNA: TGTGCCAGCACATATGGGGAGACCCAGTACTTC

V gene: TRBV28
clone size: many
CDR3 length: 15
J gene: TRBJ1-2
D gene: TRBD1
CDR3 protein: CASSLYPAQGHGYTF
CDR3 DNA: TGTGCCAGCAGTTTATACCCCGCACAGGGGCATGGCTACACCTTC

V gene: TRBV5-5
clone size: many
CDR3 length: 15
J gene: TRBJ1-3
D gene: .
CDR3 protein: CASSPPARPGNTIYF
CDR3 DNA: TGTGCCAGCAGCCCGCCGGCAAGACCTGGAAACACCATATATTTT

V gene: TRBV27
clone size: many
CDR3 length: 13
J gene: TRBJ2-7
D gene: TRBD2
CDR3 protein: CASSLRLANEQYF
CDR3 DNA: TGTGCCAGCAGTCTAAGACTAGCGAACGAGCAGTACTTC

V gene: TRBV3-1
clone size: many
CDR3 length: 12
J gene: TRBJ2-1
D gene: .
CDR3 protein: CASSQGLDSEFF
CDR3 DNA: TGTGCCAGCAGCCAAGGACTAGATTCGGAGTTCTTC

V gene: TRBV2
clone size: few
CDR3 length: 18
J gene: TRBJ2-3
D gene: TRBD2
CDR3 protein: CASSELREGWIGRDTQYF
CDR3 DNA: TGTGCCAGCAGTGAACTCCGGGAGGGCTGGATTGGAAGAGATACGCAGTATTTT

V gene: TRBV15
clone size: .
CDR3 length: 15
J gene: TRBJ2-5
D gene: .
CDR3 protein: CATAPASRTRETQYF
CDR3 DNA: TGTGCCACCGCGCCTGCCTCCAGAACTCGGGAGACCCAGTACTTC

V gene: TRBV6-1
clone size: many
CDR3 length: 13
J gene: TRBJ1-1
D gene: .
CDR3 protein: CASSPVQATEAFF
CDR3 DNA: TGTGCCAGCAGTCCGGTACAGGCCACTGAAGCTTTCTTT

V gene: TRBV2
clone size: many
CDR3 length: 15
J gene: TRBJ1-2
D gene: .
CDR3 protein: CASSFRTGAYYGYTF
CDR3 DNA: TGTGCCAGCAGTTTCCGGACCGGGGCATACTATGGCTACACCTTC

V gene: TRBV15
clone size: many
CDR3 length: 14
J gene: TRBJ1-1
D gene: .
CDR3 protein: CATSRGPTRAEAFF
CDR3 DNA: TGTGCCACCAGCAGGGGACCCACCCGGGCTGAAGCTTTCTTT

V gene: TRBV20-1
clone size: .
CDR3 length: 15
J gene: TRBJ2-1
D gene: .
CDR3 protein: CSVKGPLGTANEQFF
CDR3 DNA: TGCAGTGTTAAAGGGCCTTTGGGAACCGCCAATGAGCAGTTCTTC

V gene: TRBV5-6
clone size: many
CDR3 length: 14
J gene: TRBJ2-3
D gene: .
CDR3 protein: CASSLPVGTDTQYF
CDR3 DNA: TGTGCCAGCAGCTTGCCCGTCGGCACAGATACGCAGTATTTT

V gene: TRBV11-2
clone size: .
CDR3 length: 16
J gene: TRBJ2-1
D gene: TRBD2
CDR3 protein: CASSLWSLADLSEQFF
CDR3 DNA: TGTGCCAGCAGCTTATGGAGCCTAGCGGACCTCAGTGAGCAGTTCTTC

V gene: TRBV12-3/TRBV12-4
clone size: many
CDR3 length: 15
J gene: TRBJ2-1
D gene: .
CDR3 protein: CASTLRRVGNNEQFF
CDR3 DNA: TGTGCCAGCACCTTACGCAGGGTGGGGAACAATGAGCAGTTCTTC

V gene: TRBV12-3/TRBV12-4
clone size: many
CDR3 length: 14
J gene: TRBJ1-2
D gene: TRBD1
CDR3 protein: CASSLGTGGYGYTF
CDR3 DNA: TGTGCCAGCAGTTTGGGGACAGGGGGCTATGGCTACACCTTC

V gene: TRBV24-1
clone size: few
CDR3 length: 15
J gene: TRBJ2-5
D gene: TRBD2
CDR3 protein: CATSDPTSAQETQYF
CDR3 DNA: TGTGCCACCAGTGACCCGACTAGCGCCCAAGAGACCCAGTACTTC

V gene: TRBV20-1
clone size: many
CDR3 length: 13
J gene: TRBJ2-7
D gene: .
CDR3 protein: CSARVAAVGEQYF
CDR3 DNA: TGCAGTGCTAGAGTAGCGGCGGTGGGAGAGCAGTACTTC

V gene: TRBV9
clone size: many
CDR3 length: 18
J gene: TRBJ2-6
D gene: TRBD1
CDR3 protein: CASSLGQGSDSGANVLTF
CDR3 DNA: TGTGCCAGCAGCTTGGGACAGGGATCGGACTCTGGGGCCAACGTCCTGACTTTC

V gene: TRBV28
clone size: many
CDR3 length: 15
J gene: TRBJ1-2
D gene: .
CDR3 protein: CASSFSRGSIYGYTF
CDR3 DNA: TGTGCCAGCAGTTTTTCTAGGGGCTCTATCTATGGCTACACCTTC

V gene: TRBV24-1
clone size: many
CDR3 length: 14
J gene: TRBJ2-1
D gene: .
CDR3 protein: CATSSRRVRDEQFF
CDR3 DNA: TGTGCCACCAGTTCCCGAAGAGTGAGGGATGAGCAGTTCTTC

V gene: TRBV30
clone size: .
CDR3 length: 13
J gene: TRBJ1-3
D gene: .
CDR3 protein: CAWVTGTIYPVYF
CDR3 DNA: TGTGCCTGGGTGACCGGGACGATATACCCCGTATATTTT

V gene: TRBV5-1
clone size: many
CDR3 length: 15
J gene: TRBJ1-2
D gene: .
CDR3 protein: CASSSDGTILLGYTF
CDR3 DNA: TGCGCCAGCAGCTCGGACGGTACAATACTACTCGGCTACACCTTC

V gene: TRBV6-2/TRBV6-3
clone size: few
CDR3 length: 14
J gene: TRBJ2-2
D gene: .
CDR3 protein: CASKVGGDTGELFF
CDR3 DNA: TGTGCCAGCAAGGTTGGAGGGGACACCGGGGAGCTGTTTTTT

V gene: TRBV5-1
clone size: many
CDR3 length: 16
J gene: TRBJ2-1
D gene: .
CDR3 protein: CASSHGGPGPYNEQFF
CDR3 DNA: TGCGCCAGCAGTCATGGGGGGCCCGGCCCCTACAATGAGCAGTTCTTC

V gene: TRBV6-5
clone size: .
CDR3 length: 17
J gene: TRBJ2-2
D gene: .
CDR3 protein: CASSYSAAGLGVGELFF
CDR3 DNA: TGTGCCAGCAGTTACTCGGCGGCGGGGCTAGGGGTAGGGGAGCTGTTTTTT

V gene: TRBV5-1
clone size: many
CDR3 length: 17
J gene: TRBJ2-3
D gene: TRBD2
CDR3 protein: CASSRLVLAGPTDTQYF
CDR3 DNA: TGCGCCAGCAGTCGCCTTGTGCTAGCGGGGCCCACAGATACGCAGTATTTT

V gene: TRBV5-1
clone size: few
CDR3 length: 14
J gene: TRBJ2-7
D gene: .
CDR3 protein: CASSSRGEDYEQYF
CDR3 DNA: TGCGCCAGCAGCTCACGGGGTGAAGACTACGAGCAGTACTTC

V gene: TRBV28
clone size: .
CDR3 length: 17
J gene: TRBJ2-2
D gene: .
CDR3 protein: CASSPRRQAFNTGELFF
CDR3 DNA: TGTGCCAGCAGCCCCCGGCGACAGGCCTTCAACACCGGGGAGCTGTTTTTT

V gene: TRBV5-6
clone size: .
CDR3 length: 15
J gene: TRBJ2-3
D gene: .
CDR3 protein: CASSLINPGTDTQYF
CDR3 DNA: TGTGCCAGCAGCTTGATCAACCCAGGCACAGATACGCAGTATTTT

V gene: TRBV7-9
clone size: .
CDR3 length: 15
J gene: TRBJ1-4
D gene: .
CDR3 protein: CASRRSKSTNEKLFF
CDR3 DNA: TGTGCCAGCAGGAGGAGTAAGTCAACTAATGAAAAACTGTTTTTT

V gene: TRBV9
clone size: .
CDR3 length: 13
J gene: TRBJ1-6
D gene: .
CDR3 protein: CASSGQKPSPLHF
CDR3 DNA: TGTGCCAGCAGCGGACAGAAGCCTTCACCCCTCCACTTT

V gene: TRBV5-1
clone size: .
CDR3 length: 15
J gene: TRBJ2-5
D gene: .
CDR3 protein: CASSLGAGIQETQYF
CDR3 DNA: TGCGCCAGCAGCTTGGGAGCAGGGATCCAAGAGACCCAGTACTTC

V gene: TRBV18
clone size: few
CDR3 length: 15
J gene: TRBJ2-3
D gene: .
CDR3 protein: CASSQPGRGVDTQYF
CDR3 DNA: TGTGCCAGCTCACAACCGGGTCGCGGAGTGGATACGCAGTATTTT

V gene: TRBV5-1
clone size: few
CDR3 length: 15
J gene: TRBJ2-1
D gene: TRBD1
CDR3 protein: CASSPRDRGRDEQFF
CDR3 DNA: TGCGCCAGCAGCCCCCGCGACAGGGGACGGGATGAGCAGTTCTTC

V gene: TRBV28
clone size: many
CDR3 length: 19
J gene: TRBJ2-7
D gene: TRBD2
CDR3 protein: CASSTNPTISGRFSYEQYF
CDR3 DNA: TGTGCCAGCAGTACAAACCCGACGATTAGCGGGAGATTCTCCTACGAGCAGTACTTC

V gene: TRBV5-1
clone size: few
CDR3 length: 16
J gene: TRBJ1-2
D gene: .
CDR3 protein: CASSLAQSQANYGYTF
CDR3 DNA: TGCGCCAGCAGCTTGGCTCAGTCCCAAGCTAACTATGGCTACACCTTC

V gene: TRBV5-1
clone size: .
CDR3 length: 14
J gene: TRBJ2-7
D gene: TRBD2
CDR3 protein: CASSSSGGVYEQYF
CDR3 DNA: TGCGCCAGCAGCTCTAGCGGGGGCGTCTACGAGCAGTACTTC

V gene: TRBV24-1
clone size: many
CDR3 length: 13
J gene: TRBJ1-2
D gene: .
CDR3 protein: CATSIRDNYGYTF
CDR3 DNA: TGTGCCACCAGCATCCGGGACAACTATGGCTACACCTTC

V gene: TRBV6-1
clone size: few
CDR3 length: 12
J gene: TRBJ1-2
D gene: .
CDR3 protein: CASSEAGVGYTF
CDR3 DNA: TGTGCCAGCAGTGAAGCGGGGGTTGGCTACACCTTC

V gene: TRBV4-1
clone size: few
CDR3 length: 14
J gene: TRBJ1-2
D gene: .
CDR3 protein: CASSQESRNYGYTF
CDR3 DNA: TGCGCCAGCAGCCAAGAAAGCCGGAACTATGGCTACACCTTC

V gene: TRBV5-1
clone size: many
CDR3 length: 14
J gene: TRBJ1-1
D gene: .
CDR3 protein: CASSLANANTEAFF
CDR3 DNA: TGCGCCAGCAGCTTGGCTAACGCCAACACTGAAGCTTTCTTT

V gene: TRBV29-1
clone size: many
CDR3 length: 13
J gene: TRBJ1-1
D gene: .
CDR3 protein: CSVGRGGNTEAFF
CDR3 DNA: TGCAGCGTCGGAAGGGGGGGGAACACTGAAGCTTTCTTT

V gene: TRBV9
clone size: many
CDR3 length: 17
J gene: TRBJ2-3
D gene: TRBD1
CDR3 protein: CASSVGQGALLTDTQYF
CDR3 DNA: TGTGCCAGCAGCGTAGGCCAGGGGGCCCTCCTCACAGATACGCAGTATTTT

V gene: TRBV6-1
clone size: many
CDR3 length: 15
J gene: TRBJ2-3
D gene: TRBD1
CDR3 protein: CADQRVPGGRDTQYF
CDR3 DNA: TGTGCCGACCAAAGGGTTCCAGGGGGCAGAGATACGCAGTATTTT

V gene: TRBV5-1
clone size: .
CDR3 length: 14
J gene: TRBJ2-2
D gene: TRBD1
CDR3 protein: CASSSTGGPGELFF
CDR3 DNA: TGCGCCAGCAGCAGCACAGGGGGGCCCGGGGAGCTGTTTTTT

V gene: TRBV5-1
clone size: .
CDR3 length: 19
J gene: TRBJ2-3
D gene: TRBD2
CDR3 protein: CASSRGLAGGPWVTDTQYF
CDR3 DNA: TGCGCCAGCAGCAGGGGACTAGCGGGGGGGCCCTGGGTCACAGATACGCAGTATTTT

V gene: TRBV20-1
clone size: .
CDR3 length: 12
J gene: TRBJ1-1
D gene: .
CDR3 protein: CSGNLGSPEAFF
CDR3 DNA: TGCAGTGGCAACTTAGGGAGTCCTGAAGCTTTCTTT

V gene: TRBV28
clone size: many
CDR3 length: 13
J gene: TRBJ2-7
D gene: .
CDR3 protein: CASTRGKDREQYF
CDR3 DNA: TGTGCCAGCACAAGGGGCAAGGATCGCGAGCAGTACTTC

V gene: TRBV20-1
clone size: few
CDR3 length: 11
J gene: TRBJ2-5
D gene: .
CDR3 protein: CSARPGQTQYF
CDR3 DNA: TGCAGTGCTAGGCCGGGCCAGACCCAGTACTTC